The 18 T cell receptor beta chains in this list originate from one sample, sequenced in a study of shared clonotypes between healthy human individuals. Positive CCR7 selection of CD45RO-negative cells yielded the naive CD8 cells, and terminally differentiated effector memory CD45RA+ cells were excluded. Profiling relied on immunoSEQ multiplex PCR, and the TCRdb table lists in-frame clones only, not all of them. The table lists around 1.9 million clones, about 94% of them singletons. Material for sequencing was naive CD8+ T cells from PBMCs. The receptors were gathered from a man between 18 and 35 years old in good health. Some clones in this sample may be carry-over from other donors' samples.

The V call is TRBV7-9, the J call TRBJ2-7, with TRBD2 matching 10 bases. Germline V gene data show CDR1 as SEHNR and CDR2 as FQNEAQ (reference sequence). The junction had 12 bases not matched to a gene; V was cut back by 2 bases and J by 5 bases. The length of the CDR3 is 17 residues. The CDR3 sequence: CASSLPLQREGTNEQYF. CDR3 sequence (DNA): TGTGCCAGCAGCTTACCCCTTCAGCGGGAGGGCACGAACGAGCAGTACTTC. The full variable domain, rest sourced from reference TRBV7-9 and TRBJ2-7, is DTGVSQNPRHKITKRGQNVTFRCDPISEHNRLYWYRQTLGQGPEFLTYFQNEAQLEKSRLLSDRFSAERPKGSFSTLEIQRTEQGDSAMYLCASSLPLQREGTNEQYFGPGTRLTVT.

This clone was detected only once. V and J are TRBV2 and TRBJ2-7, with D perhaps matching TRBD1 (6 bases). V was shortened by 6 bases and J by 6 bases, with 18 bases between the two germline ends. The CDR3 extends over 14 amino acids. In germline, CDR1 is SNHLY, CDR2 FYNNEI. The CDR3 loop reads CASREQGFAREQYF. The CDR3 DNA sequence: TGTGCCAGCAGAGAACAGGGATTCGCCCGCGAGCAGTACTTC.

This clone was seen just once. The V call is TRBV7-8, the J call TRBJ2-5, with TRBD2 as a possible D gene (6 bases). V was shortened by 7 bases and J by 5 bases, with 23 bases between the two germline ends. Germline lookup yields CDR1 SGHVS and CDR2 FQNEAQ. CDR3 length: 16 residues. Here the CDR3 reads CASTYIIGGPGETQYF. Written as DNA, the CDR3 is TGTGCCAGCACCTACATAATCGGGGGTCCCGGGGAGACCCAGTACTTC.

The chain is built from TRBV9 and TRBJ2-1; weak D call: TRBD2 (5 bases). V lost 4 bases, J lost 8 bases, and 16 bases lay in between. Germline CDR1 SGDLS, CDR2 YYNGEE. This CDR3 spans 14 amino acids. CDR3 region: CASSPGVYNDEQFF. DNA for the CDR3: TGTGCCAGCAGCCCCGGGGTGTACAACGATGAGCAGTTCTTC.

The chain has TRBV29-1 and TRBJ2-7; D assignment may be TRBD1 or TRBD2 (6 bases each). The germline V gene encodes CDR1 SQVTM and CDR2 ANQGSEA. The CDR3 is 13 residues long. V was cut by 7 bases and J by 1 base, with 14 bases left in between. For the CDR3, the DNA is TGCAGCGCCCTCGGGGGCCTTTCCTACGAGCAGTACTTC. Protein product: CSALGGLSYEQYF.

The genes are TRBV30 and TRBJ2-1, with TRBD2 matching over 15 bases. The V gene's germline CDR1 is GTSNPN and CDR2 SVGIG (reference sequence). V trimming: 5 bases; J trimming: 1 base; junction bases outside the gene matches: 9. The CDR3 spans 18 residues. This CDR3 is CAWGWGLAGGFSYNEQFF. The CDR3 coding sequence is TGTGCCTGGGGTTGGGGACTAGCGGGAGGATTTTCCTACAATGAGCAGTTCTTC.

The V gene is TRBV4-1, the J gene TRBJ2-7; D unclear. The CDR3 is 15 amino acids. The ends were cut back, 1 base at V and 2 bases at J, with 12 bases in the middle. The germline V gene has CDR1 MGHRA and CDR2 YSYEKL. The CDR3 sequence is CASSQGWAAAYEQYF. The CDR3 DNA sequence: TGCGCCAGCAGCCAAGGTTGGGCTGCCGCCTACGAGCAGTACTTC.

The chain combines TRBV15 with TRBJ2-1, with 11 bases fitting TRBD2. V was pared by 5 bases and J by 6 bases, with 9 bases of the junction left unmatched. This CDR3 region has 16 residues. From germline, CDR1 is LNHNV and CDR2 YYDKDF (reference sequence). The CDR3 bases are TGTGCCACCAGCCCAACTAGCGGGAGTATCGGCAATGAGCAGTTCTTC. Translation: CATSPTSGSIGNEQFF.

This sequence joins TRBV5-8 and TRBJ2-7; D possibly matches TRBD1 or TRBD2 (5 bases each). Trimming removed 1 base at V and 4 bases at J, with 12 bases between. CDR3 size: 14 residues. In germline, CDR1 is SGHTS, CDR2 YDEGEE. CDR3 loop: CASSLTAGRYEQYF. The CDR3 nucleotides are TGTGCCAGCAGCTTGACGGCAGGGAGATACGAGCAGTACTTC.

The chain recombines TRBV29-1 with TRBJ1-1, with TRBD1 matching over 9 bases. In germline, CDR1 is SQVTM, CDR2 ANQGSEA. The ends lost 6 bases at V and 6 bases at J; junction bases unmatched: 5. The CDR3 runs to 12 residues. CDR3 loop: CSVGQGLAEAFF. The CDR3 DNA sequence: TGCAGCGTAGGACAGGGGTTAGCTGAAGCTTTCTTT.

The chain employs TRBV19 and TRBJ2-5, with 8 bases identical to TRBD1. The CDR3 consists of 15 residues. The V gene's germline CDR1 is LNHDA and CDR2 SQIVND (reference sequence). V was pared by 8 bases and J by 5 bases, with 13 bases of the junction left unmatched. CDR3 loop: CASRDRIGFSETQYF. CDR3 DNA: TGTGCCAGTCGGGACAGGATCGGTTTCTCGGAGACCCAGTACTTC.

This chain uses TRBV7-9 with TRBJ2-7; tentatively, D is TRBD1 (6 bases). V was shortened by 5 bases and J by 3 bases, with 11 bases between the two germline ends. The CDR3 extends over 13 amino acids. Looked up from germline, CDR1 is SEHNR and CDR2 is FQNEAQ (reference sequence). CDR3 protein: CASSKQGNYEQYF. CDR3 sequence (DNA): TGTGCCAGCAGCAAGCAGGGGAACTACGAGCAGTACTTC.

The CDR3 DNA reads as TGTGCCAGCAGCCTCCCCCTCGGCGAGCGGGAGTGGGTCGGGGAGCTGTTTTTT. Protein sequence: CASSLPLGEREWVGELFF. The chain uses TRBV7-9 and TRBJ2-2; 8 bases match TRBD2. With 5 bases clipped from V and 7 bases from J, the junction kept 18 bases outside the gene matches. The germline V gene encodes CDR1 SEHNR and CDR2 FQNEAQ (reference sequence). This CDR3 is built from 18 residues.

This chain links TRBV9 with TRBJ1-2, with D hard to call. With 3 bases removed from V and 2 bases from J, the gap between germline ends came to 14 bases. The CDR3 runs to 15 residues. Germline CDR1 reads SGDLS; CDR2 reads YYNGEE. The CDR3 is CASSGRRQPNYGYTF. CDR3 nucleotides: TGTGCCAGCAGCGGGCGACGTCAACCGAACTATGGCTACACCTTC. Using reference TRBV9 and TRBJ1-2 for the parts outside the CDR3, the full variable domain is DSGVTQTPKHLITATGQRVTLRCSPRSGDLSVYWYQQSLDQGLQFLIQYYNGEERAKGNILERFSAQQFPDLHSELNLSSLELGDSALYFCASSGRRQPNYGYTFGSGTRLTVV.

The chain combines TRBV2 with TRBJ2-4; TRBD1 matches at 8 bases. The CDR3 totals 15 residues. From germline, CDR1 is SNHLY and CDR2 FYNNEI. V was clipped by 8 bases and J by 2 bases; unmatched bases: 8. CDR3 sequence (DNA): TGTGCCAGCCTGGACAGGGTGATGTCCAAAAACATTCAGTACTTC. This encodes CASLDRVMSKNIQYF.

V is TRBV10-3 and J is TRBJ2-7; TRBD1 aligns across 9 bases. This CDR3 has 17 residues. Trimming cost V 3 bases and J 5 bases; bases outside gene matches: 14. Germline CDR1 is ENHRY and CDR2 is SYGVKD. CDR3 bases: TGTGCCATCAGTGAAGCCGTAGTTCCGGGACAGGGCGACGAGCAGTACTTC. Translation: CAISEAVVPGQGDEQYF.

The chain is built from TRBV13 and TRBJ2-7, with 8 bases identical to TRBD2. This CDR3 has 14 amino acids. After removal of 6 bases from V and 2 bases from J, the junction contained 6 bases not matched to a gene. Per the germline V gene, CDR1 is PRHDT and CDR2 is FYEKMQ (reference sequence). CDR3 region: CASRNSGETYEQYF. CDR3 in DNA: TGTGCCAGCAGAAATAGCGGGGAGACCTACGAGCAGTACTTC.

The chain combines TRBV27 with TRBJ2-7; D gene unclear. The CDR3 covers 14 residues. Germline CDR1 reads MNHEY; CDR2 reads SMNVEV (reference sequence). V was pared by 3 bases and J by 6 bases, with 15 bases between. This CDR3 is CASSLIPRRPEQYF. The DNA for the CDR3 is TGTGCCAGCAGTTTGATCCCCCGGCGTCCCGAGCAGTACTTC.